A selection of T cell receptor beta chains follows, all from one sample in a study of cytomegalovirus exposure and HLA in healthy donors. Generated by immunoSEQ multiplex PCR, the TCRdb table keeps only in-frame clones and is missing some. This table holds 120,000 or so clones, over 60% found once. The specimen was PBMCs. All receptors come from a female donor in good health and CMV-seronegative. The CDR3 runs from the conserved cysteine through the conserved F or W. The order of the fields is V gene, J gene, clone size, D gene, CDR3 DNA, CDR3 protein. D genes are given only for firm matches. Clone sizes are given selectively: once, few, many, or a class where the clone is expanded.

TRBV5-1	TRBJ2-5	.	TRBD1	TGCGCCAGCAGCTTGGCCGGGGGACAGGGGGACCCGTACTTC	CASSLAGGQGDPYF
TRBV5-1	TRBJ1-2	.	TRBD1	TGCGCCAGCAGCTTGGGACAGGGCTTCTATGGCTACACCTTC	CASSLGQGFYGYTF
TRBV5-4	TRBJ1-1	.	.	TGTGCCAGCAGCATTACAGGCGGGAAAATCGAAGCTTTCTTT	CASSITGGKIEAFF
TRBV19	TRBJ1-1	.	.	TGTGCCAGTAGTATAGGCGGGGTTTGGAGCTCTGAAGCTTTCTTT	CASSIGGVWSSEAFF
TRBV5-1	TRBJ1-2	few	.	TGCGCCAGCAGCCCCCAGGTTCCAGGGATCAGCTATGGCTACACCTTC	CASSPQVPGISYGYTF
TRBV12-1	TRBJ1-1	.	.	TGTGCCAGAACGTTGACAGGGCGGTGGACTGAAGCTTTCTTT	CARTLTGRWTEAFF
TRBV6-1	TRBJ2-2	.	.	TGTGCCAGCAGGGGAGACAGGCTCTACACCGGGGAGCTGTTTTTT	CASRGDRLYTGELFF
TRBV18	TRBJ2-7	.	.	TGTGCCAGCTCACCCAACGAGGAGGTTTACGAGCAGTACTTC	CASSPNEEVYEQYF
TRBV5-1	TRBJ2-5	.	.	TGCGCCAGCAGTTTTAATCAAGAGACCCAGTACTTC	CASSFNQETQYF
TRBV19	TRBJ1-1	.	.	TGTGCCAGCGGATTAGGGGGAGCTTTCTTT	CASGLGGAFF
TRBV27	TRBJ2-7	.	.	TGTGCCAGCAGTCCAAACTTCCCCTACGAGCAGTACTTC	CASSPNFPYEQYF
TRBV11-3	TRBJ2-1	.	TRBD2	TGTGCCAGCAGCCGGGGGGGTTCCTACAATGAGCAGTTCTTC	CASSRGGSYNEQFF
TRBV30	TRBJ2-7	.	.	TGTGCCTGGACTAACAGGGCCTACGAGCAGTACTTC	CAWTNRAYEQYF
TRBV5-8	TRBJ2-2	.	.	TGTGCCAGCAGCCCCGACAGGTTCTCCGGGGAGCTGTTTTTT	CASSPDRFSGELFF
TRBV5-6	TRBJ1-1	.	.	TGTGCCAGCAGCTCCATTGGGGCGATCGAAGCTTTCTTT	CASSSIGAIEAFF
TRBV19	TRBJ1-6	.	TRBD1	TGTGCCAGGCGAACCGGGACAGAGAGAGTTGCGGGGCCCTATAATTCACCCCTCCACTTT	CARRTGTERVAGPYNSPLHF
TRBV19	TRBJ1-5	.	TRBD1	TGTGCCAGTAGTTTCACCTCGGACAGGGGAAGACAGCCCCAGCATTTT	CASSFTSDRGRQPQHF
TRBV6-5	TRBJ2-1	few	TRBD2	TGTGCCAGCAGTTACGTCCAGCGGGGGGACAATGAACAGTTCTTC	CASSYVQRGDNEQFF
TRBV27	TRBJ2-7	once	.	TGTGCCAGCAGTAGAAGCTCGGCGCGGTCTCTCTCCTACGAGCAGTACTTC	CASSRSSARSLSYEQYF
TRBV25-1	TRBJ2-3	.	TRBD1	TGTGCCAGCAGTGATCCGACAGGGTCGGGCACAGATACGCAGTATTTT	CASSDPTGSGTDTQYF
TRBV6-1	TRBJ1-5	once	.	TGTGCCAGCAGTTCGACGTTCAGGGGCAATCAGCCCCAGCATTTT	CASSSTFRGNQPQHF
TRBV27	TRBJ2-7	once	.	TGTGCCAGCAGTTTATTTCCGGGATACGAGCAGTACTTC	CASSLFPGYEQYF
TRBV11-2	TRBJ2-7	.	.	TGTGCCAGCAGCTTCTGGGGGGGCCCCTCCTACGAGCAGTACTTC	CASSFWGGPSYEQYF
TRBV6-1	TRBJ1-2	.	TRBD1	TGTGCCAGCAGAAAGGGACAGGGGGCTGACTATGGCTACACCTTC	CASRKGQGADYGYTF
TRBV2	TRBJ2-2	.	.	TGTGCCAGCATCCCGGGGAGTCGCACCGGGGAGCTGTTTTTT	CASIPGSRTGELFF
TRBV7-8	TRBJ2-2	.	TRBD1	TGTGCCAGCAGCCCCCGGACAGGGGGTTTCCGGGAGCTGTTTTTT	CASSPRTGGFRELFF
TRBV2	TRBJ1-4	once	.	TGTGCCAGCAGCGCCAGGGTAGTTAATGAAAAACTGTTTTTT	CASSARVVNEKLFF
TRBV4-1	TRBJ1-5	.	.	TGCGCCAGCAGCCAAGATCCGGTTGGCAGGTATCAGCCCCAGCATTTT	CASSQDPVGRYQPQHF
TRBV19	TRBJ1-4	.	TRBD1	TGTGCCAGTCGACCTCGAACAGGGGGCTTGAGAGAAAAACTGTTTTTT	CASRPRTGGLREKLFF
TRBV27	TRBJ2-1	.	.	TGTGCCAGCAGTTTTCGTGCTGGAGGAGCCCGCTACAATGAGCAGTTCTTC	CASSFRAGGARYNEQFF
TRBV6-5	TRBJ1-1	.	TRBD1	TGTGCCAGCAGTTATGGGACAGCGAACACTGAAGCTTTCTTT	CASSYGTANTEAFF